This T cell receptor beta chain appears in the sequencing data of a study of technical replicates of blood from several donors. This table comes from immunoSEQ multiplex PCR, and its TCRdb copy is limited to in-frame clones, with some not included. The table lists over 50,000 clones, 70% to 90% of them singletons. The germline CDR1 and CDR2 sequences are LNHDA and SQIVND (reference sequence). The CDR3 has 21 residues. The V gene lost 3 bases and the J gene lost 1 base, with 30 bases spanning the gap. This TCR derives from a human donor in good health. Some clones in this sample may be carry-over from other donors' samples. Sequencing was performed on PBMCs. The chain combines TRBV19 with TRBJ1-1, with D perhaps matching TRBD1 (6 bases). CDR3 nucleotides: TGTGCCAGTAGTATGGGCCAAGGGGGTGGCACCTCAGTTTTTACGAACACTGAAGCTTTCTTT. Translating gives CASSMGQGGGTSVFTNTEAFF.